This passage covers 8 T cell receptor beta chains from one sample sequenced in a study of blood T cell repertoires in COVID-19. Measured with immunoSEQ multiplex PCR; TCRdb has only the in-frame clones, and not every one. The sample contains approximately 70,000 clones, about 89% of which appear only once. Sequencing was performed on peripheral blood. These receptors all come from a woman aged 60-75 years with acute or convalescent COVID-19.

This clone came up a few times. V and J are TRBV7-3 and TRBJ1-3; TRBD1 agrees at 8 bases. This CDR3 region has 14 residues. The junction had 2 bases not matched to a gene; V was cut back by 5 bases and J by 2 bases. Looked up from germline, CDR1 is SGHTA and CDR2 is FQGTGA. CDR3 coding DNA: TGTGCCAGCAGCCCGACAGGGGCTGGAAACACCATATATTTT. Translation: CASSPTGAGNTIYF. The variable domain in full, with the rest retrieved from reference TRBV7-3 and TRBJ1-3, is GAGVSQTPSNKVTEKGKYVELRCDPISGHTALYWYRQSLGQGPEFLIYFQGTGAADDSGLPNDRFFAVRPEGSVSTLKIQRTERGDSAVYLCASSPTGAGNTIYFGEGSWLTVV.

The V gene is TRBV10-1, the J gene TRBJ1-4; D gene uncertain. Trimming took off 6 bases at V and 1 base at J, with 6 bases between the two ends. The CDR3 covers 13 residues. Germline V gene sequence: CDR1 WNHNN, CDR2 SYGVQD (reference sequence). In nucleotides, the CDR3 is TGCGCCAGCAGATGGCTAACTAATGAAAAACTGTTTTTT. Amino acids: CASRWLTNEKLFF.

This clone occurred once. The chain recombines TRBV19 with TRBJ1-1; D uncertain. The V gene's germline CDR1 is LNHDA and CDR2 SQIVND (reference sequence). The V end lost 8 bases, the J end lost 5 bases, and 15 bases lay between the germline ends. This CDR3 contains 13 residues. The CDR3 here is CASSGNFGTEAFF. The CDR3, as DNA: TGTGCCAGTTCAGGAAACTTTGGGACTGAAGCTTTCTTT.

V usage is TRBV18 and J usage is TRBJ2-3, with TRBD2 matching 7 bases. The ends lost 3 bases at V and 0 bases at J; junction bases unmatched: 3. Germline V gene data show CDR1 as KGHSH and CDR2 as LQKENI. The CDR3 is 15 amino acids. The CDR3 coding sequence is TGTGCCAGCTCACCTCTAGCGGAAAGCACAGATACGCAGTATTTT. As protein: CASSPLAESTDTQYF.

The genes are TRBV4-1 and TRBJ1-1, with D possibly being TRBD1 (5 bases). There are 17 residues in the CDR3. The germline V gene has CDR1 MGHRA and CDR2 YSYEKL. The V end lost 3 bases, the J end lost 2 bases, and 19 bases lay between the germline ends. The CDR3 DNA is TGCGCCAGCAGCCATTTACGGGGGAGGAATGGCAACACTGAAGCTTTCTTT. Protein sequence: CASSHLRGRNGNTEAFF.

J is TRBJ1-4 and V is TRBV19, with 12 bases identical to TRBD1. The ends lost 2 bases at V and 7 bases at J; junction bases unmatched: 8. This CDR3 contains 17 residues. Per germline, CDR1 LNHDA and CDR2 SQIVND (reference sequence). The CDR3, as DNA: TGTGCCAGTAGTATATATCGGGGACAGGGGGCGCCTGAAAAACTGTTTTTT. Encoded protein: CASSIYRGQGAPEKLFF.

This clone has only one observation. The chain uses TRBV29-1 and TRBJ2-1; D not certain. The V gene's germline CDR1 is SQVTM and CDR2 ANQGSEA. The CDR3 runs 12 residues. V dropped 0 bases and J dropped 7 bases, with 7 bases sitting between them. In DNA form, the CDR3 reads TGCAGCGTTGAAGATTTCGGTAATGAGCAGTTCTTC. It is translated as CSVEDFGNEQFF.

This clone was picked up one time. The chain combines TRBV3-1 (or the pseudogene TRBV3-2) with TRBJ2-3; D might be TRBD2 (6 bases). The CDR3 is made up of 15 amino acids. Germline V CDR1 and CDR2: LGHDT, YNNKEL (reference sequence). V shed 4 bases and J shed 4 bases, with 15 bases lying between them. CDR3 residues: CASSLDAGFADTQYF. CDR3 in DNA: TGTGCCAGCAGCCTTGATGCGGGGTTCGCAGATACGCAGTATTTT.